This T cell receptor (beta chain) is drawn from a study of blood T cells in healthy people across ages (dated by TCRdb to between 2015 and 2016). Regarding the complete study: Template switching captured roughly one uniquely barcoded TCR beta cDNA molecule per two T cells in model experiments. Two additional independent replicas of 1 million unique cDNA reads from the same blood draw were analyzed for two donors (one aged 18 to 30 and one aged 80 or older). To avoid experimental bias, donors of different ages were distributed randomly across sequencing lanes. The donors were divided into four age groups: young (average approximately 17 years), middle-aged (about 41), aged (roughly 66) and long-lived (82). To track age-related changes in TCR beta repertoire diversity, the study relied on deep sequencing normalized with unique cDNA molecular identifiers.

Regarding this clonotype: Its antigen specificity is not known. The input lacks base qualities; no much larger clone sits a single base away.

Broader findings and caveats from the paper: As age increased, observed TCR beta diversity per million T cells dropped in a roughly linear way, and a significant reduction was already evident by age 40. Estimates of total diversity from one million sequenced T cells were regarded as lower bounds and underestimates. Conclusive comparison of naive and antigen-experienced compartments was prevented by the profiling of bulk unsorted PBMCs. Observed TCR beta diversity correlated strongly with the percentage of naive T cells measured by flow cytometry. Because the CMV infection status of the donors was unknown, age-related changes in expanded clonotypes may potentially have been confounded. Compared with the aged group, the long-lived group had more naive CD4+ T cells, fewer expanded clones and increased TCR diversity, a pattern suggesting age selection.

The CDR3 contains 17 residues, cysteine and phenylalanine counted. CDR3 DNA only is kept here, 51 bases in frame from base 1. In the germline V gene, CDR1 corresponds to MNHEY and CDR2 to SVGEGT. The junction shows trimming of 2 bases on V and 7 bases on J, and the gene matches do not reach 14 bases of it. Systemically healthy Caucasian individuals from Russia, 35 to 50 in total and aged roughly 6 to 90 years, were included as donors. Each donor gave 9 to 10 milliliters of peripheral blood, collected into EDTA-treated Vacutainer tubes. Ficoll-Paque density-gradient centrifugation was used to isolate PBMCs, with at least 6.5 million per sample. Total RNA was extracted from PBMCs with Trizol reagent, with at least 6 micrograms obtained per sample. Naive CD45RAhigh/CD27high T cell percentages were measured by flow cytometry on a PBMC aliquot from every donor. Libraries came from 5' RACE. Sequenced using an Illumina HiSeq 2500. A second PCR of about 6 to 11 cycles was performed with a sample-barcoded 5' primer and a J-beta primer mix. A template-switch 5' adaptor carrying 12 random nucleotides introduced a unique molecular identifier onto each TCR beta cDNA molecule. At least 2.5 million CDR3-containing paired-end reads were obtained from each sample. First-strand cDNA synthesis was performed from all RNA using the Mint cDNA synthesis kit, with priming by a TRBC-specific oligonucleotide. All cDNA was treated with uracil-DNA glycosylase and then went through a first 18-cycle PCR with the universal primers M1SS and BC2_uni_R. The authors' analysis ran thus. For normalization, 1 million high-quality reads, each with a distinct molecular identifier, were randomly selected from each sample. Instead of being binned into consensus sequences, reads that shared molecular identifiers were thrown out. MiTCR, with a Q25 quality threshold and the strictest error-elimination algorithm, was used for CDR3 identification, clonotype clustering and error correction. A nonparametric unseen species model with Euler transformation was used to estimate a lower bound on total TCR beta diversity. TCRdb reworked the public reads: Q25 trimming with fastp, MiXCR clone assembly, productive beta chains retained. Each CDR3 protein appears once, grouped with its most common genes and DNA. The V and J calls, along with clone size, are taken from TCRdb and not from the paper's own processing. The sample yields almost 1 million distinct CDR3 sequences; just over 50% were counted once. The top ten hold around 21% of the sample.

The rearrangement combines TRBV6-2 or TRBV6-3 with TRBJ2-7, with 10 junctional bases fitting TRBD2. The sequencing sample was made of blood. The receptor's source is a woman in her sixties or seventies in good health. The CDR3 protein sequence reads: CASSYAPSGGEIYEQYF. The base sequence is TGTGCCAGCAGTTACGCTCCTAGCGGGGGAGAGATCTATGAGCAGTACTTC.